This TCR beta chain comes out of a study of vaccination and CD4 T cells after COVID-19. Germline lookup yields CDR1 SQVTM and CDR2 ANQGSEA. V dropped 6 bases and J dropped 5 bases, with 13 bases sitting between them. There are 13 residues in the CDR3. The Oncomine TCR Beta short-read assay was applied to DNA of cultured CD4+ T cells. Cultures of CD4+ T cells served as the source for extracting genomic DNA. TCRdb reprocessed the PCR reads via MiXCR and lists one record per CDR3 protein. This repertoire shows approximately 9,900 distinct CDR3 sequences, under 50% found once; its top ten account for over 10%. As for this clonotype: Its antigen is currently unknown.

Treatment indicated: roughly 11-day PBMC culture with coronavirus spike peptide pools or control peptides (ViraFEST assay). CD4+ T-cell collection from the unexposed donor predated the COVID-19 pandemic (2011-2018). This rearrangement joins TRBV29-1 to TRBJ1-4; a weak D match, TRBD1 (6 bases). The clonotype originates from a human donor in good health. Input material: CD4+ T cells from blood, cultured in vitro. The CDR3 DNA reads TGCAGCGTGGGGACATGGGTAAATGAAAAACTGTTTTTT. It yields the protein CSVGTWVNEKLFF.